Each of the 2 T cell receptor beta chains below was sequenced from the same sample in a study of blood T cell repertoires in COVID-19. TCRdb keeps only in-frame clones here, not all; method: immunoSEQ multiplex PCR. The sample shows hundreds of thousands of clones, approximately 85% of them seen only once. The sample was PBMCs or T cells enriched from blood (not recorded which). Receptors were obtained from a man aged 25 to 45 who had recovered from COVID-19.

The rearrangement uses TRBV4-1 and TRBJ2-3, with 14 bases aligning to TRBD2. CDR3 size: 19 residues. Looked up from germline, CDR1 is MGHRA and CDR2 is YSYEKL. The V gene end was trimmed by 3 bases and the J gene end by 0 bases; junction bases not matched to a gene: 8. The CDR3 region has the DNA TGCGCCAGCAGCCAGGAAAGACTAGCGGGGGGGCGGAGCACAGATACGCAGTATTTT. It codes for CASSQERLAGGRSTDTQYF.

The chain joins TRBV6-5 to TRBJ2-2; TRBD2 might be the D (6 bases). CDR3 length equals 14 residues. The ends were cut back, 6 bases at V and 2 bases at J, with 10 bases in the middle. Per the germline V gene, CDR1 is MNHEY and CDR2 is SVGAGI. The CDR3 DNA reads as TGTGCCAGCAGACCCGGGACTAACACCGGGGAGCTGTTTTTT. Its protein product is CASRPGTNTGELFF.